These 11 T cell receptor beta chains originate from one sample sequenced in a study of T cells in Graves' hyperthyroidism and ophthalmopathy. There were TCR beta CDR3 regions amplified from RNA transcripts. RT-PCR in the first round (using the HTBI primer set) targeted the TCR CDR3. TCRdb independently ran MiXCR on the multiplex PCR reads; one entry per CDR3 protein. The sample holds 250,000 to 300,000 distinct CDR3 sequences, about 15% seen once. Input material: blood. All receptors come from a woman aged 55-69 years with Graves' ophthalmopathy.

The chain employs TRBV5-1 and TRBJ1-1, with D tentatively TRBD1 (5 bases). The CDR3 runs 15 residues. V was clipped by 0 bases and J by 3 bases, with 12 bases between them. Germline V CDR1 and CDR2: SGHRS, YFSETQ. CDR3 coding DNA: TGCGCCAGCAGCTTGGGACTGGGGCAGGACACTGAAGCTTTCTTT. Encoded protein: CASSLGLGQDTEAFF.

This clonotype was seen repeatedly, ten times or more. The DNA for the CDR3 is TGCAGCGGCACTAGGGGGTCCCCCAATGAGCAGTTCTTC. It encodes CSGTRGSPNEQFF. The chain links TRBV29-1 to TRBJ2-1, with D maybe TRBD1 (6 bases). Germline V gene lookup returns CDR1 SQVTM and CDR2 ANQGSEA. The CDR3 totals 13 residues. Trimming took 7 bases from V and 6 from J, leaving 16 bases between them.

This clonotype was counted between two and nine times. The genes are TRBV11-1 and TRBJ2-6, with D possibly TRBD1 on 5 matching bases. The V gene lost 2 bases and the J gene lost 0 bases, with 11 bases spanning the gap. CDR1 SGHAT and CDR2 FQDESV come from the germline V gene (reference sequence). The CDR3 sequence is 17 residues long. This CDR3 reads CASSLPRQGSGANVLTF. CDR3 sequence (DNA): TGTGCCAGCAGCTTACCGAGGCAGGGCTCTGGGGCCAACGTCCTGACTTTC.

This clonotype showed up many times. This rearrangement joins TRBV7-3 to TRBJ2-2; D is possibly TRBD1 (6 bases). Deletions cut 2 bases from V and 4 bases from J, with 17 bases between. CDR1 is SGHTA and CDR2 is FQGTGA in the germline V gene. The CDR3 extends over 17 amino acids. CDR3 region: CASSLYQGSLGTGELFF. DNA for the CDR3: TGTGCCAGCAGCTTATACCAGGGGAGCCTCGGCACCGGGGAGCTGTTTTTT.

In its sample, this clonotype was seen many times. V gene TRBV7-2 combines with J gene TRBJ1-5; tentative D call: TRBD1 (5 bases). This CDR3 comprises 15 residues. Trimming took off 1 base at V and 7 bases at J, with 14 bases between the two ends. Germline CDR1 is SGHTA and CDR2 is FQGNSA. The CDR3: CASSLEVGARQPQHF. The CDR3 DNA reads TGTGCCAGCAGCTTAGAAGTAGGGGCTAGGCAGCCCCAGCATTTT.

This clonotype was seen ten or more times. The chain combines TRBV7-6 with TRBJ2-3; unclear D gene. The ends were cut back, 3 bases at V and 6 bases at J, with 4 bases in the middle. This CDR3 contains 11 residues. Per the germline V gene, CDR1 is SGHVS and CDR2 is FNYEAQ. This chain's CDR3 is CASSFGDTQYF. DNA of the CDR3: TGTGCCAGCAGCTTCGGGGATACGCAGTATTTT.

This clonotype was counted many times. This chain joins TRBV27 and TRBJ1-6; D is unclear. The germline CDR1 and CDR2 sequences are MNHEY and SMNVEV (reference sequence). Trimming cost V 7 bases and J 10 bases, with 20 bases left between them. This CDR3 region has 15 residues. The CDR3 is CASTIGWGTGSPLHF. CDR3 coding DNA: TGTGCCAGCACTATTGGGTGGGGTACTGGATCACCCCTCCACTTT.

This clonotype occurred many times. The chain links TRBV4-2 to TRBJ1-2; 7 bases line up with TRBD1. CDR3 length: 13 residues. After removal of 1 base from V and 8 bases from J, the junction contained 4 bases not matched to a gene. CDR1 and CDR2 (germline): LGHNA, YNFKEQ. The CDR3 here is CASSQGGDSGYTF. The CDR3 nucleotides read TGTGCCAGCAGCCAAGGGGGGGACAGCGGCTACACCTTC.

This clonotype has at least ten counts. The rearrangement uses TRBV29-1 and TRBJ1-5; 7 bases map to TRBD1. The CDR3 consists of 12 residues. V lost 4 bases to trimming and J lost 4 bases; unmatched junction nucleotides: 1. Germline CDR1 is SQVTM and CDR2 is ANQGSEA. Written as DNA, the CDR3 is TGCAGCGTTGCAGGGGGTAATCAGCCCCAGCATTTT. Amino acid sequence: CSVAGGNQPQHF.

The chain is built from TRBV2 and TRBJ2-7, with TRBD2 matching 11 bases. Germline loops: CDR1 SNHLY, CDR2 FYNNEI. The CDR3 has 14 amino acids. With 5 bases clipped from V and 6 bases from J, the junction kept 6 bases outside the gene matches. The CDR3 DNA is TGTGCCAGCAGTCCGACTAGCGGGGATGGCGAGCAGTACTTC. Translated, it gives CASSPTSGDGEQYF.

In its sample, this clonotype was seen many times. V and J are TRBV11-3 and TRBJ2-2; weak D call: TRBD1 (6 bases). Germline loops: CDR1 SGHNT, CDR2 YENEEA. The CDR3 runs to 15 residues. Trimming pared 5 bases from V and 7 bases from J, leaving 17 bases between. The CDR3: CASSRDGPRGGELFF. CDR3 sequence (DNA): TGTGCCAGCAGCCGGGACGGGCCCAGGGGCGGGGAGCTGTTTTTT.